This T cell receptor (beta chain) was recovered during a study of CD8+ T cells in alopecia areata. Study at large: The study gave tofacitinib for 6 to 18 months, then 6 months off drug. Overall study findings and caveats: The presence of one nonresponder keeps the tie between baseline CD8+ expansion and response uncertain.

The germline V gene has CDR1 ENHRY and CDR2 SYGVKD. The junction had 3 bases not matched to a gene; V was cut back by 6 bases and J by 3 bases. This CDR3 contains 14 residues. Extraction and reverse transcription of RNA yielded cDNA as the sequencing template. The repertoire was sequenced with immunoSEQ multiplex PCR; TCRdb's copy has only in-frame clones and lacks some. The sample contains around 300,000 clones, roughly 60% of which appear only once. This clone was seen a few times. The antigen is not known. Treatment denoted: oral pan-JAK inhibitor, 5-10 mg twice daily. The chain combines TRBV10-3 with TRBJ1-5; 9 positions match TRBD1. The source is a human donor with alopecia areata. Sequenced here: CD4+ T cells sorted from blood, sampled at roughly week 52, from a patient treated with tofacitinib. As DNA, the CDR3 is TGTGCCATCAGGGGGACAGGGATCAATCAGCCCCAGCATTTT. It yields the protein CAIRGTGINQPQHF.